Listed below are T cell receptor beta chains from one sample, sequenced in a study of CD8 T cells in Susac syndrome. TCRdb independently ran MiXCR on the immunoSEQ multiplex PCR reads; one entry per CDR3 protein. This table has under 200,000 distinct CDR3 sequences, 91% appearing once. Sequences were obtained from CD4+ T cells from PBMCs. The receptors shown here come from a human donor with Susac syndrome. Each CDR3 is given with its conserved first and last residue. A D gene is named only where the DNA matches it firmly. Rows may omit the clone size; those that give it use once, few, many or a size class.

d_gene: -
abundance: -
j_gene: TRBJ2-3
v_gene: TRBV27
CDR3aa: CASSLSVGPLDTQYF

d_gene: -
abundance: -
j_gene: TRBJ2-7
v_gene: TRBV27
CDR3aa: CAVQGGGKAEQYF

d_gene: -
abundance: once
j_gene: TRBJ2-7
v_gene: TRBV7-9
CDR3aa: CASSPVYEQYF

d_gene: TRBD2
abundance: -
j_gene: TRBJ2-5
v_gene: TRBV4-1
CDR3aa: CASSQFGGGRTGETQYF

d_gene: -
abundance: -
j_gene: TRBJ1-1
v_gene: TRBV11-2
CDR3aa: CASSVTGNTEAFF

d_gene: -
abundance: -
j_gene: TRBJ2-1
v_gene: TRBV7-8
CDR3aa: CASSLQGLWSYNEQFF

d_gene: -
abundance: -
j_gene: TRBJ1-2
v_gene: TRBV3-1
CDR3aa: CASSQDHGGEGYGYTF

d_gene: -
abundance: few
j_gene: TRBJ2-3
v_gene: TRBV10-3
CDR3aa: CAISESTDTQYF

d_gene: -
abundance: few
j_gene: TRBJ1-1
v_gene: TRBV20-1
CDR3aa: CSASLGTGRTEAFF

d_gene: -
abundance: -
j_gene: TRBJ2-7
v_gene: TRBV6-6
CDR3aa: CASSYIGEQYF

d_gene: -
abundance: -
j_gene: TRBJ2-1
v_gene: TRBV7-3
CDR3aa: CASSSNPATQFF

d_gene: -
abundance: -
j_gene: TRBJ2-5
v_gene: TRBV10-3
CDR3aa: CAISEPQETQYF

d_gene: -
abundance: -
j_gene: TRBJ1-3
v_gene: TRBV6-5
CDR3aa: CASSYRHSGGNTIYF

d_gene: TRBD1
abundance: -
j_gene: TRBJ1-6
v_gene: TRBV9
CDR3aa: CASSVTGADNSPLHF

d_gene: -
abundance: once
j_gene: TRBJ1-2
v_gene: TRBV6-4
CDR3aa: CASSDSSLGRGGYTF

d_gene: -
abundance: -
j_gene: TRBJ1-3
v_gene: TRBV29-1
CDR3aa: CSVGGGGSGNTIYF

d_gene: TRBD2
abundance: -
j_gene: TRBJ2-2
v_gene: TRBV12-3/TRBV12-4
CDR3aa: CASSPRVAGAYDGELFF

d_gene: -
abundance: -
j_gene: TRBJ1-2
v_gene: TRBV5-4
CDR3aa: CASSSYSPLGYTF

d_gene: -
abundance: -
j_gene: TRBJ2-4
v_gene: TRBV23-1
CDR3aa: CASSQGTARERVYKNIQYF

d_gene: -
abundance: -
j_gene: TRBJ1-1
v_gene: TRBV20-1
CDR3aa: CSAIKGSANTEAFF

d_gene: TRBD1
abundance: -
j_gene: TRBJ2-5
v_gene: TRBV5-1
CDR3aa: CASRQGLQETQYF

d_gene: -
abundance: -
j_gene: TRBJ1-4
v_gene: TRBV20-1
CDR3aa: CSARRSEKLFF

d_gene: -
abundance: few
j_gene: TRBJ1-6
v_gene: TRBV18
CDR3aa: CASSPGAGWESPLHF

d_gene: -
abundance: -
j_gene: TRBJ2-1
v_gene: TRBV7-3
CDR3aa: CASSPILGSNNEQFF

d_gene: -
abundance: -
j_gene: TRBJ1-2
v_gene: TRBV6-5
CDR3aa: CASSYSRNMIDGYTF

d_gene: -
abundance: -
j_gene: TRBJ1-2
v_gene: TRBV4-1
CDR3aa: CASSQVLGRGSYGYTF

d_gene: -
abundance: -
j_gene: TRBJ2-1
v_gene: TRBV28
CDR3aa: CASTSTSRDEQFF

d_gene: -
abundance: few
j_gene: TRBJ1-5
v_gene: TRBV6-1
CDR3aa: CAREEFDQPQHF

d_gene: TRBD2
abundance: -
j_gene: TRBJ2-2
v_gene: TRBV4-1
CDR3aa: CASTETSGSGDTGELFF

d_gene: TRBD2
abundance: -
j_gene: TRBJ2-3
v_gene: TRBV5-1
CDR3aa: CASSSFSSGGDTQYF

d_gene: TRBD2
abundance: -
j_gene: TRBJ2-5
v_gene: TRBV3-1
CDR3aa: CASSHYGTSGGAVETQYF

d_gene: -
abundance: -
j_gene: TRBJ1-3
v_gene: TRBV30
CDR3aa: CAWEGLNSGNTIYF

d_gene: -
abundance: -
j_gene: TRBJ1-6
v_gene: TRBV7-9
CDR3aa: CASCTVPHKGHSKYSPLHF

d_gene: TRBD1
abundance: -
j_gene: TRBJ1-6
v_gene: TRBV3-1
CDR3aa: CASSQQGANSPLHF

d_gene: -
abundance: once
j_gene: TRBJ2-3
v_gene: TRBV9
CDR3aa: CASSSRPTDTQYF

d_gene: TRBD1
abundance: -
j_gene: TRBJ2-1
v_gene: TRBV27
CDR3aa: CASSFRGQGTNEQFF

d_gene: -
abundance: -
j_gene: TRBJ2-1
v_gene: TRBV10-3
CDR3aa: CAIRQEKGHNEQFF

d_gene: -
abundance: -
j_gene: TRBJ2-3
v_gene: TRBV19
CDR3aa: CASSIGLADTQYF

d_gene: -
abundance: -
j_gene: TRBJ2-7
v_gene: TRBV7-9
CDR3aa: CASSPRASSYEQYF

d_gene: TRBD2
abundance: -
j_gene: TRBJ2-1
v_gene: TRBV6-5
CDR3aa: CASTSGMSYNEQFF

d_gene: -
abundance: -
j_gene: TRBJ2-3
v_gene: TRBV29-1
CDR3aa: CSVDASDTQYF